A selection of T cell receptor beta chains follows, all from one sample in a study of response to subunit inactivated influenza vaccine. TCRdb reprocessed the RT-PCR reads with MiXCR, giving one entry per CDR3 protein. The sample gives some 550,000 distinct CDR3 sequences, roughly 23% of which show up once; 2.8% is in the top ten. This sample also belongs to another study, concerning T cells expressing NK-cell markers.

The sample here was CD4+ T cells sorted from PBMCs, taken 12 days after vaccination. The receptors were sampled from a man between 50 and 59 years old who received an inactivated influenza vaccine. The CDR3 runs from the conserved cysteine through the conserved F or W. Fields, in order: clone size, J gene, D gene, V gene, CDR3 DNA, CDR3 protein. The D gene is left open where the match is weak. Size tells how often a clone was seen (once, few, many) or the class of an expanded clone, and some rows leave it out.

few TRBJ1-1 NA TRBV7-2 TGTGCCAGCAGCTTACAACGGAAGGAAGCTTTCTTT CASSLQRKEAFF
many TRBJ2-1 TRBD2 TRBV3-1 TGTGCCAGCAGCCAAGGGACTAGCGGCCTCAATGAGCAGTTCTTC CASSQGTSGLNEQFF
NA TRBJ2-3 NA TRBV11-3 TGTGCCAGCAGCCAGGGGACGGCTAGCACAGATACGCAGTATTTT CASSQGTASTDTQYF
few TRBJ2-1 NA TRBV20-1 TGCAGTGCTTCAAAATCTTCCTACAATGAGCAGTTCTTC CSASKSSYNEQFF
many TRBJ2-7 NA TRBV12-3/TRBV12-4 TGTGCCAGCAGTTTAGGAGCGGGCGGATCCTACGAGCAGTACTTC CASSLGAGGSYEQYF
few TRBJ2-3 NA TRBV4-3 TGCGCCAGCAGCCAAGTAGGACGGGCAGATACGCAGTATTTT CASSQVGRADTQYF
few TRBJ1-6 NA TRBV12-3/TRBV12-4 TGTGCCAGCAGTATAAACAGGGCCAGCTCCTATAATTCACCCCTCCACTTT CASSINRASSYNSPLHF
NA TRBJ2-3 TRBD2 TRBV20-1 TGCAGTGCTACCAAAGCGGGGTATAGCACAGATACGCAGTATTTT CSATKAGYSTDTQYF
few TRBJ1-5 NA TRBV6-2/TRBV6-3 TGTGCCAGCATTGGTGGGGATAGCAATCAGCCCCAGCATTTT CASIGGDSNQPQHF
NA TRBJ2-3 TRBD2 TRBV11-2 TGTGCCAGCAGCTCGACCTTAGCGGGGGGTCGAACGCAGTATTTT CASSSTLAGGRTQYF
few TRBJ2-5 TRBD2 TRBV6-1 TGTGCCAGCAGTGACGGACTAGCGGGGGGGCAAGAGACCCAGTACTTC CASSDGLAGGQETQYF
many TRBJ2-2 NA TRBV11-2 TGTGCCAGCAGCTTAGTTTTCGTCCGAGGATTTACGAACACCGGGGAGCTGTTTTTT CASSLVFVRGFTNTGELFF
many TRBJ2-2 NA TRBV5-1 TGCGCCAGCAGCTTGAAAGGTGCAGGGGACACCGGGGAGCTGTTTTTT CASSLKGAGDTGELFF
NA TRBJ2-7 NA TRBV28 TGTGCCAGCAGTTTGGGGACCTTGAACGAGCAGTACTTC CASSLGTLNEQYF
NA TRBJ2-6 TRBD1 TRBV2 TGTGCCAGCAGGAATCCGGGACAGCTCTCTGGGGCCAACGTCCTGACTTTC CASRNPGQLSGANVLTF
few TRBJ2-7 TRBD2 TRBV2 TGTGCCAGCAGCCGCAGGAGCGGGAGCACGGGCGAGCAGTACTTC CASSRRSGSTGEQYF
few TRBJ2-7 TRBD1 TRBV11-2 TGTGCCAGCAGCTTGGACAGGCGATGGCACGAGCAGTACTTC CASSLDRRWHEQYF
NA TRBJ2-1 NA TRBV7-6 TGTGCCAGCAGCTTAGAAGGAAACGGCATCAATGAGCAGTTCTTC CASSLEGNGINEQFF
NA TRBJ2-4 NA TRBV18 TGTGCCAGCTCACCAGTGGCCCTCATTAGCGTAGCCAAAAACATTCAGTACTTC CASSPVALISVAKNIQYF
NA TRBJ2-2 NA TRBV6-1 TGTGCCAGCAGGAAAACAGGGATCAACACCGGGGAGCTGTTTTTT CASRKTGINTGELFF
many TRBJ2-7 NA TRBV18 TGTGCCAGCTCTCGGGAGACTACGTACGAGCAGTACTTC CASSRETTYEQYF
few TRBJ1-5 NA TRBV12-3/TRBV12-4 TGTGCCAGCAGTTCCTCAGTAGGGGGGGCCCTTGGGCCCCAGCATTTT CASSSSVGGALGPQHF
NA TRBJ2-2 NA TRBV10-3 TGTGCCATCAGAGGGACGGAAAACACCGGGGAGCTGTTTTTT CAIRGTENTGELFF
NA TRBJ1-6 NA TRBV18 TGTGCCAGCTCTCGGCTCGGGACGGATAATTCACCCCTCCACTTT CASSRLGTDNSPLHF
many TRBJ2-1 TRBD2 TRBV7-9 TGTGCCAGCGGAAGAAGCGGGGGGGCCGGGAATGAGCAGTTCTTC CASGRSGGAGNEQFF
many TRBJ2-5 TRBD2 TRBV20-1 TGCAGTGCCGGACTAGCGGGGGTTGAGACCCAGTACTTC CSAGLAGVETQYF
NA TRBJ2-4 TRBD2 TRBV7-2 TGTGCCAGCAGCCGGAGAGCGGGAGTAGTAGCCAAAAACATTCAGTACTTC CASSRRAGVVAKNIQYF
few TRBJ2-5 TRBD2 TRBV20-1 TGCAGTGCACGTCGACTAGCGGGAGGCCAAGAGACCCAGTACTTC CSARRLAGGQETQYF
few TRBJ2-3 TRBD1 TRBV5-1 TGCGCCAGCAGCTTGGGTGGGACAGGGGGTGCAGATACGCAGTATTTT CASSLGGTGGADTQYF
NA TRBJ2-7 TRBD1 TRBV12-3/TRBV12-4 TGTGCCAGCAGTCCCCCCTTTTGGGACAGAGTCAAGGAGCAGTACTTC CASSPPFWDRVKEQYF